The 19 T cell receptor beta chains below come from one sample, sequenced in a study of T-cell reconstitution after alpha-beta-depleted transplantation in children. Unique molecular identifiers tagged the TCRbeta library. TCRdb re-called the PCR reads with MiXCR, one entry per CDR3 protein. The sample includes some 310,000 distinct CDR3 sequences, roughly 21% of them seen just once. The input for sequencing was PBMCs, mostly from graft donor cells, taken 180 days after TCRalphabeta/CD19-depleted stem cell transplant. Source of these receptors: a male patient between 5 and 17 years old who had a stem cell transplant for acute lymphoblastic leukemia, so the T cells may come from the graft donor.

This clonotype has just a few counts. The gene calls are TRBV4-1 and TRBJ1-4; the D is unclear. The CDR3 spans 16 residues. V lost 1 base and J 0 bases, leaving 9 bases between the germline ends. Germline V gene lookup returns CDR1 MGHRA and CDR2 YSYEKL. In DNA form, the CDR3 reads TGCGCCAGCAGCCAAGTTGGACGGTCAACTAATGAAAAACTGTTTTTT. Protein: CASSQVGRSTNEKLFF.

This clonotype appeared a few times. The CDR3 DNA follows: TGTGCCAGCAGCCAGGGGTTACAGGGGAGAAATCAGCCCCAGCATTTT. Translation gives CASSQGLQGRNQPQHF. The chain joins TRBV14 to TRBJ1-5, with 7 bases matching TRBD1. After removal of 3 bases from V and 4 bases from J, the junction contained 9 bases not matched to a gene. Germline values: CDR1 SGHDN, CDR2 FVKESK. CDR3 length equals 16 residues. Looking up the rest from reference TRBV14 and TRBJ1-5 gives the full variable domain: EAGVTQFPSHSVIEKGQTVTLRCDPISGHDNLYWYRRVMGKEIKFLLHFVKESKQDESGMPNNRFLAERTGGTYSTLKVQPAELEDSGVYFCASSQGLQGRNQPQHFGDGTRLSIL.

This clonotype has a handful of counts. The chain combines TRBV11-3 with TRBJ2-5, with 7 nucleotides matching TRBD1. From germline, CDR1 is SGHNT and CDR2 YENEEA. J gave up 3 bases and V 6 bases, and 7 bases lay outside the gene matches. The CDR3 covers 14 residues. CDR3 protein: CASSPLQGKETQYF. The CDR3 coding sequence is TGTGCCAGCAGTCCCTTACAGGGGAAAGAGACCCAGTACTTC.

This clonotype was counted a few times. The chain uses TRBV11-3 and TRBJ2-4, with TRBD2 matching 12 bases. This CDR3 has 19 amino acids. V lost 1 base, J lost 1 base, and 8 bases stayed unmatched. Looked up from germline, CDR1 is SGHNT and CDR2 is YENEEA. The CDR3 loop is CASSLGPRLAGVAKNIQYF. DNA for the CDR3: TGTGCCAGCAGCTTAGGCCCCCGACTAGCGGGAGTGGCCAAAAACATTCAGTACTTC.

This clonotype was seen a handful of times. The chain has TRBV12-3 or TRBV12-4 and TRBJ2-2; D is undetermined. Trimming took 0 bases from V and 0 from J, leaving 5 bases between them. This CDR3 has 15 residues. The CDR3 DNA follows: TGTGCCAGCAGTTTAGCGGACCCGAACACCGGGGAGCTGTTTTTT. Its translation is CASSLADPNTGELFF.

The chain combines TRBV10-3 with TRBJ2-7; 7 positions agree with TRBD2. CDR1 and CDR2 from the germline V gene are ENHRY and SYGVKD. V was pared by 3 bases and J by 6 bases, with 11 bases of the junction left unmatched. This CDR3 has 15 residues. The CDR3 loop is CAISDGGSGTREQYF. In DNA form, the CDR3 reads TGTGCCATCAGTGATGGGGGAAGCGGGACTCGCGAGCAGTACTTC.

V usage is TRBV5-6 and J usage is TRBJ2-7, with 9 bases lining up with TRBD2. V shed 7 bases, J shed 2 bases, and the junction held 7 bases outside the gene matches. Germline CDR1 and CDR2: SGHDT and YYEEEE. The CDR3 loop spans 14 amino acids. In DNA form, the CDR3 reads TGTGCCAGCGAAGTTAGCGGGAGTCCCTACGAGCAGTACTTC. Translation gives CASEVSGSPYEQYF.

This sequence joins TRBV6-2 or TRBV6-3 and TRBJ1-4; 8 positions match TRBD1. CDR1 and CDR2 (germline): MNHEY, SVGEGT. The CDR3 loop spans 16 amino acids. With V trimmed by 2 bases and J by 8 bases, 10 bases remained unmatched. DNA for the CDR3: TGTGCCAGCAGTTACCCGCGGGACAGGCGATCCGAAAAACTGTTTTTT. This codes for CASSYPRDRRSEKLFF.

In this sample, this clonotype turned up many times. The chain links TRBV5-1 to TRBJ2-3; 9 bases are a match to TRBD2. This CDR3 has 16 residues. The germline gives CDR1 SGHRS, CDR2 YFSETQ. The V and J ends lost 6 bases and 2 bases, in that order; junction bases with no gene match: 10. CDR3 loop: CASTYWTGLATDTQYF. CDR3 bases: TGCGCCAGCACTTATTGGACGGGACTAGCCACAGATACGCAGTATTTT.

The rearrangement uses TRBV29-1 and TRBJ2-6; no definite D call. Germline assignment: CDR1 SQVTM and CDR2 ANQGSEA. Trimming removed 6 bases at V and 2 bases at J, with 11 bases between. The CDR3 totals 14 residues. For the CDR3, the DNA is TGCAGCGTCCTGGCCCCGACTGGGGCCAACGTCCTGACTTTC. It yields the protein CSVLAPTGANVLTF.

This clonotype appeared a few times. V is TRBV7-3 and J is TRBJ1-2, with D perhaps matching TRBD1 (6 bases). The germline V gene encodes CDR1 SGHTA and CDR2 FQGTGA. V lost 0 bases and J 8 bases, leaving 13 bases between the germline ends. The CDR3 contains 14 residues. The CDR3 DNA is TGTGCCAGCAGCTTAACGGCCGGGACAAAAGGCTACACCTTC. Protein: CASSLTAGTKGYTF.

V usage is TRBV5-1 and J usage is TRBJ2-1, with 10 nucleotides matching TRBD2. CDR3 length equals 17 residues. Germline CDR1 and CDR2: SGHRS and YFSETQ. Unmatched junction bases numbered 6, after V lost 3 bases and J lost 0 bases. The CDR3 nucleotides are TGCGCCAGCAGCTACCTCGGACTAGCGGCCTCCTACAATGAGCAGTTCTTC. Translated: CASSYLGLAASYNEQFF.

This clonotype was detected a few times. The genes are TRBV7-9 and TRBJ2-1, with D unclear. V lost 3 bases to trimming and J lost 9 bases, with 6 bases between them. CDR3 length: 11 amino acids. CDR1 and CDR2 from the germline V gene are SEHNR and FQNEAQ (reference sequence). DNA of the CDR3: TGTGCCAGCAGCTTCACCGGTGAGCAGTTCTTC. It specifies CASSFTGEQFF.

The chain uses TRBV15 and TRBJ2-1, with TRBD2 matching 13 bases. V shed 0 bases and J 7 bases; nucleotides not matched to a gene: 9. In germline, CDR1 is LNHNV, CDR2 YYDKDF (reference sequence). This CDR3 contains 18 residues. The CDR3 protein is CATSRDTPGLAGLNEQFF. The DNA for the CDR3 is TGTGCCACCAGCAGAGATACCCCGGGACTAGCGGGACTAAATGAGCAGTTCTTC.

V usage is TRBV7-2 and J usage is TRBJ1-1, with 7 bases aligning to TRBD1. The CDR3 totals 13 residues. J lost 1 base, V lost 11 bases, and 7 bases had no gene match. Germline V CDR1 and CDR2: SGHTA, FQGNSA. DNA for the CDR3: TGTGCCCACGGGAGGGGGCGGAACACTGAAGCTTTCTTT. It encodes CAHGRGRNTEAFF.

The chain uses TRBV20-1 and TRBJ2-7; D is unresolved. Trimming shortened V by 6 bases and J by 1 base, and 10 bases separated the two germline ends. Per germline, CDR1 DFQATT and CDR2 SNEGSKA (reference sequence). This CDR3 contains 12 residues. CDR3: CSAQKDSYEQYF. The CDR3 nucleotides read TGCAGTGCCCAAAAGGATTCCTACGAGCAGTACTTC.

Concerning this clonotype itself: This CDR3 is missing its conserved last phenylalanine or tryptophan, likely due to a read error. V is TRBV4-1 and J is TRBJ2-5; a weak D match, TRBD2 (6 bases). V lost 0 bases and J 3 bases, leaving 8 bases between the germline ends. This CDR3 spans 14 amino acids. The germline V gene has CDR1 MGHRA and CDR2 YSYEKL. This CDR3 is CASSQDSGEETQYY. In DNA, the CDR3 is TGCGCCAGCAGCCAAGATTCGGGGGAAGAGACCCAGTACTAC.

V and J are TRBV18 and TRBJ1-4; TRBD1 aligns across 8 bases. This CDR3 region has 13 residues. CDR1 KGHSH and CDR2 LQKENI come from the germline V gene. With 5 bases clipped from V and 6 bases from J, the junction kept 2 bases outside the gene matches. CDR3 residues: CASSSDRDEKLFF. The CDR3 DNA reads as TGTGCCAGCTCATCGGACAGGGATGAAAAACTGTTTTTT. The complete variable domain, with remaining parts taken from reference TRBV18 and TRBJ1-4, reads NAGVMQNPRHLVRRRGQEARLRCSPMKGHSHVYWYRQLPEEGLKFMVYLQKENIIDESGMPKERFSAEFPKEGPSILRIQQVVRGDSAAYFCASSSDRDEKLFFGSGTQLSVL.

The chain carries TRBV7-9 and TRBJ2-6; 10 bases are a match to TRBD1. With V trimmed by 8 bases and J by 2 bases, 6 bases remained unmatched. Germline CDR1 and CDR2: SEHNR and FQNEAQ (reference sequence). CDR3 length equals 16 residues. The CDR3 region has the DNA TGTGCCAGCCGGGACAGGGGAGTCCCTGGGGCCAACGTCCTGACTTTC. This translates into CASRDRGVPGANVLTF.